This T cell receptor beta chain was profiled in a study of cytomegalovirus exposure and HLA in healthy donors. Germline CDR1 reads LGHNT; CDR2 reads FRNRAP. V shed 6 bases and J 6 bases; nucleotides not matched to a gene: 9. The CDR3 runs to 16 residues. TCRdb keeps only in-frame clones here, not all; method: immunoSEQ multiplex PCR. The sample shows 110,000 or so clones, under 90% of them seen only once. Overall study findings and caveats: Reports credit the classifier with highly specific, highly sensitive diagnosis of cytomegalovirus status.

This clone has a handful of counts. Its antigen is as yet unknown. The sequence came from a woman in her 30s in good health and CMV-seronegative. The chain joins TRBV12-5 to TRBJ1-6, with 9 bases identical to TRBD1. Input material: PBMCs. The CDR3 spells CASGPGGTGPNSPLHF. The CDR3 nucleotides are TGTGCTAGTGGCCCCGGTGGGACAGGGCCTAATTCACCCCTCCACTTT.